The subject of this entry is one T cell receptor beta chain. The antigen is not known. This entry is derived from a study of T cell responses to AZD1222 COVID-19 vaccine. Whole-study results and caveats: AZD1222 recipients seropositive at baseline numbered only five to seven. Most donors were white British and more were female, and clonal diversity was possibly underestimated. None of the repertoires were sampled until the peak T cell response had passed.

Produced via immunoSEQ multiplex PCR; TCRdb's table is partial and in-frame only. The table includes 85,000 to 100,000 clones, approximately 86% detected once. In germline, CDR1 is MNHNS, CDR2 SASEGT. The CDR3 is 15 residues long. The V end was cut by 3 bases, the J end by 5 bases, with 16 bases between. The sequence was collected from an adult in good health. This rearrangement joins TRBV6-1 to TRBJ1-1; possibly TRBD1 for D (5 bases). The sequencing used peripheral blood, collected on day 0 of AZD1222 vaccination. The CDR3 protein is CASSEWTGQRTEAFF. CDR3 nucleotides: TGTGCCAGCAGTGAGTGGACGGGGCAAAGGACTGAAGCTTTCTTT.